The sequence of this TCR beta chain was determined in a study of blood T cell repertoires in COVID-19. Study-wide background: The United States, Italy and Spain supplied acute and convalescent COVID-19 samples.

Clones were sequenced by immunoSEQ multiplex PCR, and TCRdb holds only the in-frame ones, with some missing. The sample lists about 240,000 clones, roughly 80% occurring once. J gave up 5 bases and V 5 bases, and 8 bases lay outside the gene matches. Germline CDR1 reads LGHDT; CDR2 reads YNNKEL (reference sequence). CDR3 length: 15 amino acids. This clone is a singleton in its sample. Specimen: peripheral blood. The chain recombines TRBV3-1 (or the pseudogene TRBV3-2) with TRBJ2-5; 10 nucleotides align to TRBD1. This TCR was recovered from a woman older than 75 with acute or convalescent COVID-19. The CDR3 protein is CASSSRQGAWETQYF. The DNA of the CDR3 is TGTGCCAGCAGCTCCCGACAGGGGGCGTGGGAGACCCAGTACTTC.